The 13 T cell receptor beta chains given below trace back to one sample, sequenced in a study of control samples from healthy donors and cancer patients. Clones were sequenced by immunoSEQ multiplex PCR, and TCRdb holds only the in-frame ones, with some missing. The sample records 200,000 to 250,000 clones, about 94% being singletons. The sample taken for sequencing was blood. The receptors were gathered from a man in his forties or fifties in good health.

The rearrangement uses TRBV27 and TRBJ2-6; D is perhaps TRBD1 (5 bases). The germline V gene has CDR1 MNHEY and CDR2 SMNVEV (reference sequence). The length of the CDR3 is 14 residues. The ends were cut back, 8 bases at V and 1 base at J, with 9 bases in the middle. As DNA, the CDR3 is TGTGCCAGCTCGTCAGGGTCTGGGGCCAACGTCCTGACTTTC. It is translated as CASSSGSGANVLTF. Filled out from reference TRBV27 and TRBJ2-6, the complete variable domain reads EAQVTQNPRYLITVTGKKLTVTCSQNMNHEYMSWYRQDPGLGLRQIYYSMNVEVTDKGDVPEGYKVSRKEKRNFPLILESPSPNQTSLYFCASSSGSGANVLTFGAGSRLTVL.

Here the CDR3 DNA reads TGCGCCAGCAGCTTGGCTCGGGGTATTGGGAACACCATATATTTT. As protein: CASSLARGIGNTIYF. The chain joins TRBV5-1 to TRBJ1-3; D ambiguous. The CDR3 is made up of 15 amino acids. Germline CDR1 reads SGHRS; CDR2 reads YFSETQ. V lost 0 bases and J 7 bases, leaving 14 bases between the germline ends.

The CDR3 loop is CASSKGRVSYYEQYV. As DNA, the CDR3 is TGTGCCAGCAGCAAAGGTAGGGTCTCCTACTACGAGCAGTACGTC. This chain joins TRBV21-1 and TRBJ2-7. TRBV21-1 is a pseudogene segment. This CDR3 has 15 amino acids.

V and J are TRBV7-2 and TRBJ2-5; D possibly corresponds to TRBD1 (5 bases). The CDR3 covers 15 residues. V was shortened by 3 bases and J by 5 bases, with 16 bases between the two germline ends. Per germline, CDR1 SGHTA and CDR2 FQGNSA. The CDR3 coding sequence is TGTGCCAGCAGCTTTCAGGTCTTAAAGGGGGAGACCCAGTACTTC. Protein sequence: CASSFQVLKGETQYF.

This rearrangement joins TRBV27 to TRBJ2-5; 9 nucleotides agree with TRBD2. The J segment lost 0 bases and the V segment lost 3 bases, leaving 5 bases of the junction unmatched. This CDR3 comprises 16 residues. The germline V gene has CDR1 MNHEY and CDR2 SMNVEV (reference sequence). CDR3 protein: CASSFLGLANQETQYF. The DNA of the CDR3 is TGTGCCAGCAGTTTTTTAGGACTAGCGAACCAAGAGACCCAGTACTTC.

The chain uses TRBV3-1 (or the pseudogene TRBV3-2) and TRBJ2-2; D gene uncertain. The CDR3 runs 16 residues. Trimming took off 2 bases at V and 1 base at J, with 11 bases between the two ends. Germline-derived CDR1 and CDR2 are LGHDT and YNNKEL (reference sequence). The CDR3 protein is CASSQYPALNTGELFF. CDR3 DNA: TGTGCCAGCAGCCAATACCCGGCGTTGAACACCGGGGAGCTGTTTTTT.

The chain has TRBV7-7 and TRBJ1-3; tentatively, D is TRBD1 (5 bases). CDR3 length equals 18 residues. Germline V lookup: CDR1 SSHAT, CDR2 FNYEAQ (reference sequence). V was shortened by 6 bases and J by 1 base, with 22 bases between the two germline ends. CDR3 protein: CASSQFPGVGGSGNTIYF. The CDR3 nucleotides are TGTGCCAGCAGTCAATTCCCGGGGGTAGGAGGGTCTGGAAACACCATATATTTT.

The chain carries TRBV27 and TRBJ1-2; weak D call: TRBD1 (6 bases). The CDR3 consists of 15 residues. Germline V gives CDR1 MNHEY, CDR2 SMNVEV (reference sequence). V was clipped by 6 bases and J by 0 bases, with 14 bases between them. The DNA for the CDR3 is TGTGCCAGCAGCCAGACAGGCTGGGCTAACTATGGCTACACCTTC. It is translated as CASSQTGWANYGYTF.

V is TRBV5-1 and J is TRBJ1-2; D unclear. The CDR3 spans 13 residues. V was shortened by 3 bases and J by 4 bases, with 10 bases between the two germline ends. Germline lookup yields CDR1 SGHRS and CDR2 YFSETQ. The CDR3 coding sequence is TGCGCCAGCAGCTCTACTCCATCCTATGGCTACACCTTC. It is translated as CASSSTPSYGYTF.

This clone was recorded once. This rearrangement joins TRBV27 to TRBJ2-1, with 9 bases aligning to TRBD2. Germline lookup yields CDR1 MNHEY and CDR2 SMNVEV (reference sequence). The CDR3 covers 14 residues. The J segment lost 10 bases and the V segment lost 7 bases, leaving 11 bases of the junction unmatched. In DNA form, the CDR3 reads TGTGCCAGCACCCCGGAAGCGGGGGGCCGGGAGCAGTTCTTC. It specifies CASTPEAGGREQFF.

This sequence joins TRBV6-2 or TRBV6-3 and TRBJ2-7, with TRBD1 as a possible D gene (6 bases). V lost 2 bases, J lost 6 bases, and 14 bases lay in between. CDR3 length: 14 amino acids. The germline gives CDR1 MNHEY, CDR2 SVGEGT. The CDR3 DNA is TGTGCCAGCAGTTACGAACAGGGAGATAGCGAGCAGTACGTC. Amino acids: CASSYEQGDSEQYV.

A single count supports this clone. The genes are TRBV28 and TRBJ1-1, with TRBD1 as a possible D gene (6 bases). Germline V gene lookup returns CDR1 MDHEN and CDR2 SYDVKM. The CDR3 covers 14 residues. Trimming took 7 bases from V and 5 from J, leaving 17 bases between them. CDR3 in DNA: TGTGCCAGCACCCAGACAGGTTTTGGAACTGAAGCTTTCTTT. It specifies CASTQTGFGTEAFF.

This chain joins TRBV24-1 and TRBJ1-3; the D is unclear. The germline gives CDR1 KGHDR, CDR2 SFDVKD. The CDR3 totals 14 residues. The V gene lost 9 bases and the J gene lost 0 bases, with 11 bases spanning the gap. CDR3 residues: CATSDTTSGNTIYF. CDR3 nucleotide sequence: TGTGCCACCTCCGACACAACCTCTGGAAACACCATATATTTT.